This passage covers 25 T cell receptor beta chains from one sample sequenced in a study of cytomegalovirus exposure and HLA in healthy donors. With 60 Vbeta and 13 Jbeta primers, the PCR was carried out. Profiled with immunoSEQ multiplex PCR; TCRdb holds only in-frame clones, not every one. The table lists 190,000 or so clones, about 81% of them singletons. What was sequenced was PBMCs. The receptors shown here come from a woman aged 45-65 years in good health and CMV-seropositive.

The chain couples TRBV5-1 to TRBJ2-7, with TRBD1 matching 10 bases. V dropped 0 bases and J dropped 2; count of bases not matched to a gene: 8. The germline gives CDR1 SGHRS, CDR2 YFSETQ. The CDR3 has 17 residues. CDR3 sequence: CASSLDGGQGVPYEQYF. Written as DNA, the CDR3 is TGCGCCAGCAGCTTGGATGGAGGACAGGGGGTACCCTACGAGCAGTACTTC.

CDR3 DNA sequence: TGTGCCAGCAGTGGACAGGGGACCGGGGAGCTGTTTTTT. Translating it yields CASSGQGTGELFF. The chain has TRBV2 and TRBJ2-2, with TRBD1 matching 8 bases. Per germline, CDR1 SNHLY and CDR2 FYNNEI. The length of the CDR3 is 13 residues. V lost 4 bases, J lost 5 bases, and 0 bases stayed unmatched.

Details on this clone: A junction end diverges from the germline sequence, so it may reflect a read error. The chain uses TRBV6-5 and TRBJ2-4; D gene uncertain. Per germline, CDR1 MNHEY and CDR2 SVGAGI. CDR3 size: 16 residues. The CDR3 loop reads CASSYQASVAKNSQYF. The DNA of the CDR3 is TGTGCCAGCAGTTACCAGGCGTCCGTTGCCAAAAACAGTCAGTACTTC.

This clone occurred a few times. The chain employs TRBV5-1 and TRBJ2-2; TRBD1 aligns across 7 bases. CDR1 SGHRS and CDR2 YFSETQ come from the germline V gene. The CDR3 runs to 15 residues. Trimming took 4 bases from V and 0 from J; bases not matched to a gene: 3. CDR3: CASSVGTANTGELFF. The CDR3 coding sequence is TGCGCCAGCAGCGTTGGGACAGCGAACACCGGGGAGCTGTTTTTT.

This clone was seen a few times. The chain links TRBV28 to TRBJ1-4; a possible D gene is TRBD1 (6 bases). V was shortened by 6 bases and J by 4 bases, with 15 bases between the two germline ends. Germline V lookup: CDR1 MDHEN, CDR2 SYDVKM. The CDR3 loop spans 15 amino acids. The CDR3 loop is CASRPQGNINEKLFF. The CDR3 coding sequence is TGTGCCAGCAGGCCCCAGGGGAATATTAATGAAAAACTGTTTTTT.

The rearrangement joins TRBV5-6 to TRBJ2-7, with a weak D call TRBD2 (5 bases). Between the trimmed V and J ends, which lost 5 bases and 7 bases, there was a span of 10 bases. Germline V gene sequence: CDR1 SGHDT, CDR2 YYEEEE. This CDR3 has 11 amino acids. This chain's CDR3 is CASRGAREQYF. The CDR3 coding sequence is TGTGCCAGCAGGGGAGCGAGAGAGCAGTACTTC.

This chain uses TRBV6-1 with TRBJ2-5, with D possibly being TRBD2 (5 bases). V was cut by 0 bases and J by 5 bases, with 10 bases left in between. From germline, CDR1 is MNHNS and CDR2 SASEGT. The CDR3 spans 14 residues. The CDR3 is CASSEAGVGETQYF. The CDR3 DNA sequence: TGTGCCAGCAGTGAAGCCGGGGTTGGGGAGACCCAGTACTTC.

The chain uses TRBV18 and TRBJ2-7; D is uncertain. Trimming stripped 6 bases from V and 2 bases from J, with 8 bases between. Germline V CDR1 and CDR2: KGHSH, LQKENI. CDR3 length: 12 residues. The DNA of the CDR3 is TGTGCCAGCTCCCGAGCGCCCTACGAGCAGTACTTC. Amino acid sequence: CASSRAPYEQYF.

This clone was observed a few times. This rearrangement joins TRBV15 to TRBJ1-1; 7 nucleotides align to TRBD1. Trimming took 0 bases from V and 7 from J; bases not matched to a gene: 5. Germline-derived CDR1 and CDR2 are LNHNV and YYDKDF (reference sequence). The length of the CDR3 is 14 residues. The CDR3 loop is CATSRDRTGLEAFF. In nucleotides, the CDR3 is TGTGCCACCAGCAGAGATAGGACAGGCCTTGAAGCTTTCTTT.

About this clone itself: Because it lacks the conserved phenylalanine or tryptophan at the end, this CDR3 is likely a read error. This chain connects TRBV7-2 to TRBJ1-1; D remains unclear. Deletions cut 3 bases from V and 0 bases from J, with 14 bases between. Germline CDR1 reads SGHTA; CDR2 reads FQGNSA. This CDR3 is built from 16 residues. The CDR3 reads CASSLLPGAMNTEAFS. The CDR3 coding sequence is TGTGCCAGCAGCTTGTTGCCGGGAGCTATGAACACTGAAGCTTTCTCT.

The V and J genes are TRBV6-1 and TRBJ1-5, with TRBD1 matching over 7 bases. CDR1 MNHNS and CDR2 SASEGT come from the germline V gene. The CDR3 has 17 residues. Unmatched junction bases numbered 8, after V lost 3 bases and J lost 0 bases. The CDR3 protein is CASSDQGQIYSNQPQHF. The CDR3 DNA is TGTGCCAGCAGTGATCAGGGACAGATTTATAGCAATCAGCCCCAGCATTTT.

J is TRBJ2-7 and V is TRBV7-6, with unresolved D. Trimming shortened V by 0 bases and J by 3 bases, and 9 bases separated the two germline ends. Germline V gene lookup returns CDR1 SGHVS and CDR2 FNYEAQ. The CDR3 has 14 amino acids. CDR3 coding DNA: TGTGCCAGCAGCTTAGCGCCAGGTTACTACGAGCAGTACTTC. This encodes CASSLAPGYYEQYF.

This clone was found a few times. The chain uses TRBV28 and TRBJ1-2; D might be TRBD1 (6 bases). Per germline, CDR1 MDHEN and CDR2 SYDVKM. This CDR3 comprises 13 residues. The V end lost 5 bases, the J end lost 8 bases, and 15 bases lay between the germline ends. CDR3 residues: CASSTTQGIGYTF. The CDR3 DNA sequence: TGTGCCAGCAGTACAACTCAGGGGATCGGCTACACCTTC.

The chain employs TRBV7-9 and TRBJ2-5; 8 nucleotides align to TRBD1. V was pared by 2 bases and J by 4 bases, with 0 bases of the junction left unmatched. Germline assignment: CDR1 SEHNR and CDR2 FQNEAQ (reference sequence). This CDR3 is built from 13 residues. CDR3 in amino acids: CASSLTGGETQYF. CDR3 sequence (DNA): TGTGCCAGCAGCTTAACAGGGGGAGAGACCCAGTACTTC.

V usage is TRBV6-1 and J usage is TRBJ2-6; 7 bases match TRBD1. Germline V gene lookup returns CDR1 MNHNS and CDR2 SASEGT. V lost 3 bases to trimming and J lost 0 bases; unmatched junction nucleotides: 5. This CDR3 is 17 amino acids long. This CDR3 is CASSDRQGHSGANVLTF. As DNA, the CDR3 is TGTGCCAGCAGTGACCGACAGGGACACTCTGGGGCCAACGTCCTGACTTTC.

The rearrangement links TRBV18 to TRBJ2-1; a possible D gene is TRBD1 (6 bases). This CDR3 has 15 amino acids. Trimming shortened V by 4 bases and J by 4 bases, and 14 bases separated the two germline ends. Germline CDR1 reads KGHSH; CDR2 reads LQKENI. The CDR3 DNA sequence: TGTGCCAGCTCACGAACCGGGACAAATTACAATGAGCAGTTCTTC. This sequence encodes CASSRTGTNYNEQFF.

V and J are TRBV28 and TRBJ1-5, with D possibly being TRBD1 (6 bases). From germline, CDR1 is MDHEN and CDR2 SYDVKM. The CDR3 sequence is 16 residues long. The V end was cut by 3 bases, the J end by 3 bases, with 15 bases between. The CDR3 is CASSFPNRVVNQPQHF. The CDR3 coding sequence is TGTGCCAGCAGTTTTCCTAACAGGGTCGTCAATCAGCCCCAGCATTTT.

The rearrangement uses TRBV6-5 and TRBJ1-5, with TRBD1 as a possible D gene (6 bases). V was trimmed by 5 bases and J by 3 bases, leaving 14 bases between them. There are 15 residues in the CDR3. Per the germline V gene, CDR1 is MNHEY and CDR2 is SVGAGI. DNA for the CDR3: TGTGCCAGCAGTCCAGGGACAACTGACAATCAGCCCCAGCATTTT. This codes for CASSPGTTDNQPQHF.

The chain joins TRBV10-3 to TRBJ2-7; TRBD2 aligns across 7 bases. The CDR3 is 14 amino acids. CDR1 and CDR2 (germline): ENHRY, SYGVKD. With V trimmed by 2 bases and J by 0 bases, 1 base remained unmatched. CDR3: CAISERTSSYEQYF. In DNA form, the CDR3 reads TGTGCCATCAGTGAGCGGACTAGCTCCTACGAGCAGTACTTC.

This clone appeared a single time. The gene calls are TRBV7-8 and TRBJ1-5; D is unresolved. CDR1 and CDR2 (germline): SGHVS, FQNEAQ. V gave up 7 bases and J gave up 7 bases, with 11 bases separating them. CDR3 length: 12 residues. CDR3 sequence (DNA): TGTGCCAGCACCCTACCCGGGCAGCCCCAGCATTTT. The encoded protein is CASTLPGQPQHF.

The CDR3 DNA reads TGTGCCAGCAGCTTGGAGGCAGGGGATGGGTATGGCTACACCTTC. Its translation is CASSLEAGDGYGYTF. The chain has TRBV5-4 and TRBJ1-2; possibly TRBD1 for D (6 bases). Germline values: CDR1 SGHNT, CDR2 YYREEE (reference sequence). V lost 0 bases and J 5 bases, leaving 14 bases between the germline ends. The CDR3 is 15 amino acids.

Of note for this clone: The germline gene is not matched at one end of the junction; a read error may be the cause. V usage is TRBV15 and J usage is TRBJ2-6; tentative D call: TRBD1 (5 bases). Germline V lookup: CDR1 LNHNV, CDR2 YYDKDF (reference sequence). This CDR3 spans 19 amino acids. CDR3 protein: CATSRVRNLQTSGANGLTF. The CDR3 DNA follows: TGTGCCACCAGCAGAGTACGGAACCTACAGACCTCTGGGGCCAACGGCCTGACTTTC.

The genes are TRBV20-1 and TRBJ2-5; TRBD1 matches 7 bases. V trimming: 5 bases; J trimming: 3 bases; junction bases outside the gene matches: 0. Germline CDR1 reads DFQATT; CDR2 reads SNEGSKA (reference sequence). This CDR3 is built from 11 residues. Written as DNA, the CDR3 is TGCAGTGCTGACAGGGAAGAGACCCAGTACTTC. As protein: CSADREETQYF.

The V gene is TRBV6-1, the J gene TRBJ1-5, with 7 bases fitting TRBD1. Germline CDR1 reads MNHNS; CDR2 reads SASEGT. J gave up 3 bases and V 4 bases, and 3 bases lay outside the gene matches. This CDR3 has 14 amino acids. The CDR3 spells CASSVTGTNQPQHF. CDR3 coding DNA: TGTGCCAGCAGTGTGACAGGGACCAATCAGCCCCAGCATTTT.

This CDR3 reads CASSLGGPGELFF. CDR3 nucleotides: TGTGCCAGCAGTTTGGGGGGTCCCGGGGAGCTGTTTTTT. V usage is TRBV27 and J usage is TRBJ2-2; D perhaps matches TRBD2 (6 bases). The CDR3 has 13 residues. V dropped 3 bases and J dropped 6 bases, with 8 bases sitting between them. Germline values: CDR1 MNHEY, CDR2 SMNVEV (reference sequence).